Listed here are 26 T cell receptor beta chains from one sample, sequenced in a study of cytomegalovirus exposure and HLA in healthy donors. The table came from immunoSEQ multiplex PCR; TCRdb's copy has only in-frame clones and leaves some out. The sample has about 360,000 clones; roughly 88% are singletons. The sequencing sample was made of PBMCs. Receptors originate from a woman younger than 30 in good health and CMV-seronegative.

The chain uses TRBV4-1 and TRBJ2-5; TRBD1 is a possible D gene (7 bases). The germline V gene encodes CDR1 MGHRA and CDR2 YSYEKL. V dropped 1 base and J dropped 1 base, with 13 bases sitting between them. This CDR3 comprises 16 residues. The DNA of the CDR3 is TGCGCCAGCAGCCAAGTCGCAGGGGGGTCCCAAGAGACCCAGTACTTC. It encodes CASSQVAGGSQETQYF.

This sequence joins TRBV27 and TRBJ1-4, with D perhaps TRBD1 (5 bases). Germline lookup yields CDR1 MNHEY and CDR2 SMNVEV (reference sequence). CDR3 length: 15 residues. V lost 7 bases and J lost 1, with 13 bases in between. CDR3 DNA sequence: TGTGCCAGCACCACAGGTTCTCTAACTAATGAAAAACTGTTTTTT. Amino acid sequence: CASTTGSLTNEKLFF.

The chain recombines TRBV5-8 with TRBJ1-5; weak D call: TRBD1 (6 bases). V shed 1 base and J shed 4 bases, with 9 bases lying between them. CDR3 length: 14 amino acids. Per germline, CDR1 SGHTS and CDR2 YDEGEE. This CDR3 reads CASSLQDSNQPQHF. The CDR3 bases are TGTGCCAGCAGCTTGCAGGACAGTAATCAGCCCCAGCATTTT. Full variable domain (outside the CDR3, taken from reference TRBV5-8 and TRBJ1-5): EAGVTQSPTHLIKTRGQQATLRCSPISGHTSVYWYQQALGLGLQFLLWYDEGEERNRGNFPPRFSGRQFPNYSSELNVNALELEDSALYLCASSLQDSNQPQHFGDGTRLSIL.

The chain links TRBV10-3 to TRBJ1-1; 8 nucleotides align to TRBD1. Germline trimming cut 6 bases from V and 5 bases from J; bases unmatched to any gene: 8. Looked up from germline, CDR1 is ENHRY and CDR2 is SYGVKD. The CDR3 consists of 14 residues. CDR3 sequence reads: CAIRRTGPGTEAFF. CDR3 DNA sequence: TGTGCCATCAGGAGGACAGGGCCGGGGACTGAAGCTTTCTTT.

The rearrangement uses TRBV30 and TRBJ2-3; D is undetermined. CDR3 length equals 14 residues. Germline assignment: CDR1 GTSNPN and CDR2 SVGIG (reference sequence). With 4 bases removed from V and 2 bases from J, the gap between germline ends came to 13 bases. The CDR3 nucleotides read TGTGCCTGGATCCCGATTGGAGCCACAGATACGCAGTATTTT. It translates to CAWIPIGATDTQYF.

As for this clone: The identical CDR3 is also encoded by other nucleotide sequences in the sample. The chain uses TRBV30 and TRBJ1-1, with D perhaps TRBD1 (6 bases). CDR1 GTSNPN and CDR2 SVGIG come from the germline V gene (reference sequence). CDR3 length: 13 residues. Trimming took off 5 bases at V and 1 base at J, with 11 bases between the two ends. CDR3: CAWSQGRNTEAFF. As DNA, the CDR3 is TGTGCCTGGTCCCAGGGGCGGAACACTGAAGCTTTCTTT.

The chain employs TRBV6-5 and TRBJ2-3; D not certain. Germline V gives CDR1 MNHEY, CDR2 SVGAGI. The length of the CDR3 is 13 residues. V was shortened by 4 bases and J by 7 bases, with 12 bases between the two germline ends. CDR3 coding DNA: TGTGCCAGCAGTTCCGAGGCGGCCCATACGCAGTATTTT. Translated, it gives CASSSEAAHTQYF.

V usage is TRBV7-9 and J usage is TRBJ1-1, with D unclear. Germline V gene sequence: CDR1 SEHNR, CDR2 FQNEAQ (reference sequence). The CDR3 consists of 15 residues. The V end lost 1 base, the J end lost 4 bases, and 13 bases lay between the germline ends. CDR3 protein: CASSLGFPGPTEAFF. The CDR3 DNA reads TGTGCCAGCAGCTTAGGGTTTCCAGGCCCCACTGAAGCTTTCTTT. The full variable domain, with the rest looked up from reference TRBV7-9 and TRBJ1-1, is DTGVSQNPRHKITKRGQNVTFRCDPISEHNRLYWYRQTLGQGPEFLTYFQNEAQLEKSRLLSDRFSAERPKGSFSTLEIQRTEQGDSAMYLCASSLGFPGPTEAFFGQGTRLTVV.

The gene calls are TRBV19 and TRBJ1-1; no reliable D call. This CDR3 comprises 12 residues. The germline V gene has CDR1 LNHDA and CDR2 SQIVND (reference sequence). Trimming left V 3 bases short and J 4 bases short, with 6 bases between. The CDR3 DNA is TGTGCCAGTAGTATTGAGGCCACTGAAGCTTTCTTT. It encodes CASSIEATEAFF.

This chain links TRBV6-5 with TRBJ1-1; D remains unclear. Germline-derived CDR1 and CDR2 are MNHEY and SVGAGI. The CDR3 has 14 residues. The V gene lost 5 bases and the J gene lost 4 bases, with 14 bases spanning the gap. The CDR3 bases are TGTGCCAGCAGTCTCGTAGCGTCGGGCACTGAAGCTTTCTTT. Protein product: CASSLVASGTEAFF.

V is TRBV4-2 and J is TRBJ2-5, with 8 nucleotides matching TRBD2. CDR3 size: 18 residues. Germline V gives CDR1 LGHNA, CDR2 YNFKEQ. Trimming removed 1 base from V and 0 bases from J; junction bases left unmatched: 10. CDR3 protein: CASSQGGLLAVYQETQYF. As DNA, the CDR3 is TGTGCCAGCAGCCAAGGGGGGCTACTAGCGGTGTACCAAGAGACCCAGTACTTC.

The V gene is TRBV18, the J gene TRBJ1-2; no reliable D call. This CDR3 is 12 amino acids long. The germline V gene has CDR1 KGHSH and CDR2 LQKENI. Trimming shortened V by 6 bases and J by 4 bases, and 9 bases separated the two germline ends. CDR3: CASSQTSYGYTF. In DNA form, the CDR3 reads TGTGCCAGCTCGCAGACTAGCTATGGCTACACCTTC.

This chain joins TRBV6-5 and TRBJ1-2; maybe TRBD1 (6 bases). Trimming left V 6 bases short and J 4 bases short, with 12 bases between. Germline-derived CDR1 and CDR2 are MNHEY and SVGAGI. This CDR3 spans 13 amino acids. For the CDR3, the DNA is TGTGCCAGCAGCCTGGACAGTGCCTATGGCTACACCTTC. Its protein product is CASSLDSAYGYTF.

Concerning this clone itself: Other nucleotide sequences in the sample specify the same CDR3. This chain uses TRBV18 with TRBJ2-7, with 8 bases matching TRBD1. Per germline, CDR1 KGHSH and CDR2 LQKENI. The CDR3 runs 14 residues. Losses at the gene ends were 1 base for V and 2 bases for J; bases not matched to a gene: 1. The CDR3, as DNA: TGTGCCAGCTCACCACGACAGGGGACCTACGAGCAGTACTTC. Translation: CASSPRQGTYEQYF.

V and J are TRBV5-4 and TRBJ2-3, with a tentative D call TRBD1 (5 bases). With 4 bases removed from V and 4 bases from J, the gap between germline ends came to 16 bases. The CDR3 is 15 residues long. The germline CDR1 and CDR2 sequences are SGHNT and YYREEE (reference sequence). CDR3 sequence: CASSGQGAEADTQYF. The CDR3 nucleotides read TGTGCCAGCAGCGGGCAGGGCGCTGAGGCAGATACGCAGTATTTT.

This chain joins TRBV27 and TRBJ2-1; maybe TRBD2 (5 bases). Germline lookup yields CDR1 MNHEY and CDR2 SMNVEV (reference sequence). The CDR3 runs to 14 residues. Trimming left V 5 bases short and J 1 base short, with 9 bases between. CDR3 in amino acids: CASSLTGSYNEQFF. The CDR3 DNA reads as TGTGCCAGCAGTCTCACGGGGTCCTACAATGAGCAGTTCTTC.

Comment on this clone: Other DNA sequences in the sample encode the same CDR3. CDR3 sequence: CASSLSRGSYEQYF. DNA for the CDR3: TGTGCCAGCAGCCTATCTAGGGGCTCCTACGAGCAGTACTTC. The V call is TRBV28, the J call TRBJ2-7, with TRBD1 as a possible D gene (5 bases). Germline V gene data show CDR1 as MDHEN and CDR2 as SYDVKM. V was cut by 6 bases and J by 0 bases, with 12 bases left in between. The CDR3 totals 14 residues.

CDR3 nucleotides: TGCGCCAGCAGCCTGCGACTAGCGGGAGGCCAAAAAGAGACCCAGTACTTC. Its translation is CASSLRLAGGQKETQYF. V usage is TRBV4-1 and J usage is TRBJ2-5; 13 bases line up with TRBD2. The trim removed 4 bases at V and 3 bases at J, leaving 8 bases unmatched. CDR1 is MGHRA and CDR2 is YSYEKL in the germline V gene. The CDR3 length is 17 residues.

This clone came up once. This sequence joins TRBV19 and TRBJ1-5, with D perhaps TRBD1 (5 bases). The CDR3 is made up of 14 amino acids. Germline CDR1 and CDR2: LNHDA and SQIVND (reference sequence). Trimming took off 0 bases at V and 4 bases at J, with 7 bases between the two ends. The chain's CDR3 is CASSIEGGNQPQHF. As DNA, the CDR3 is TGTGCCAGTAGTATAGAGGGGGGTAATCAGCCCCAGCATTTT.

The genes are TRBV11-2 and TRBJ1-4, with D hard to call. Trimming left V 4 bases short and J 10 bases short, with 10 bases between. Germline CDR1 SGHAT, CDR2 FQNNGV. The CDR3 contains 12 residues. CDR3 sequence: CASSSSVGKLFF. The CDR3 DNA reads TGTGCCAGCAGCTCCTCGGTCGGAAAACTGTTTTTT.

This clone has just one count. The CDR3 protein is CASSTRWTGRGDTQYF. CDR3 bases: TGTGCCAGCAGCACCCGGTGGACAGGGCGTGGAGATACGCAGTATTTT. The V call is TRBV5-6, the J call TRBJ2-3; 8 bases map to TRBD1. The ends lost 4 bases at V and 5 bases at J; junction bases unmatched: 12. The CDR3 is 16 residues long. Germline V CDR1 and CDR2: SGHDT, YYEEEE.

The V gene is TRBV7-9, the J gene TRBJ1-2, with D unclear. Germline CDR1 SEHNR, CDR2 FQNEAQ (reference sequence). This CDR3 is built from 13 residues. Trimming left V 0 bases short and J 2 bases short, with 4 bases between. The CDR3, as DNA: TGTGCCAGCAGCTTAGCGCAGAACTATGGCTACACCTTC. The encoded protein is CASSLAQNYGYTF.

The chain has TRBV5-8 and TRBJ2-2; 7 nucleotides match TRBD1. This CDR3 region has 18 residues. V shed 4 bases and J 4 bases; nucleotides not matched to a gene: 16. Per the germline V gene, CDR1 is SGHTS and CDR2 is YDEGEE. CDR3 DNA: TGTGCCAGCAGCCTCGGACATCGACAGGGCTACTTCACCGGGGAGCTGTTTTTT. As protein: CASSLGHRQGYFTGELFF.

The genes are TRBV28 and TRBJ2-3, with D maybe TRBD2 (5 bases). The germline CDR1 and CDR2 sequences are MDHEN and SYDVKM. The length of the CDR3 is 13 residues. Between the trimmed V and J ends, which lost 2 bases and 6 bases, there was a span of 9 bases. CDR3 in amino acids: CASSLNSGDTQYF. The CDR3 nucleotides are TGTGCCAGCAGTTTAAATTCGGGGGATACGCAGTATTTT.

The chain joins TRBV2 to TRBJ2-2, with a tentative D call TRBD2 (7 bases). The CDR3 spans 17 residues. Germline V gene lookup returns CDR1 SNHLY and CDR2 FYNNEI. V lost 7 bases to trimming and J lost 2 bases, with 20 bases between them. For the CDR3, the DNA is TGTGCCAGCACAACGGTGGTCGGGGGGCCAAACACCGGGGAGCTGTTTTTT. Translation gives CASTTVVGGPNTGELFF.

This chain links TRBV19 with TRBJ2-2; D call uncertain. Germline assignment: CDR1 LNHDA and CDR2 SQIVND (reference sequence). The V and J ends lost 3 bases and 2 bases respectively, with 7 bases between them. The CDR3 loop spans 14 amino acids. The CDR3 reads CASSIVRNTGELFF. In DNA, the CDR3 is TGTGCCAGTAGTATTGTTAGAAACACCGGGGAGCTGTTTTTT.